Sequencing of this T cell receptor beta chain was carried out in a study of patients and donors after allogeneic stem cell transplantation. MiXCR, run by TCRdb on the RT-PCR reads, gives a single entry per CDR3 protein. The sample includes roughly 880,000 distinct CDR3 sequences, about a sixth of them seen just once. V was cut by 9 bases and J by 0 bases, with 18 bases left in between. The CDR3 has 16 amino acids. Germline values: CDR1 MNHNS, CDR2 SASEGT. The receptor was derived from a human donor who was either an allogeneic HSCT recipient or a stem cell or donor lymphocyte infusion donor (not recorded which). It is not recorded whose cells these are; they may come from a transplant donor. The chain is built from TRBV6-1 and TRBJ1-3; D perhaps matches TRBD1 (5 bases). The sequenced sample was blood, either unsorted or a sorted T cell fraction (not recorded which). The CDR3 region has the DNA TGTGCCAGTGGGGGAGGCAGGCAGAGCTCTGGAAACACCATATATTTT. Translation: CASGGGRQSSGNTIYF.